This is a list of T cell receptor beta chains from one sample in a study of T cell changes during pregnancy in multiple sclerosis. Assay: immunoSEQ multiplex PCR; the TCRdb copy retains only in-frame clones and omits some. The profile shows over 45,000 clones, 90% of them singletons. Sample: peripheral blood, taken in the first trimester of pregnancy. Receptor source: a female donor in good health, enrolled as a control in a pregnancy study. CDR3s include the opening cysteine and the closing phenylalanine or tryptophan. A D gene is named only where the DNA matches it firmly. Some rows have no size entry. The others give once, few or many, or a class for an expanded clone.

abundance	j_gene	d_gene	v_gene	CDR3nt	CDR3aa
-	TRBJ1-1	-	TRBV28	TGTGCCAGCAGTTTTGGCCAACCCACTGAAGCTTTCTTT	CASSFGQPTEAFF
once	TRBJ1-1	-	TRBV5-4	TGTGCCAGCAGCCGAAGCCGGGAGCCGACAGCTGAAGCTTTCTTT	CASSRSREPTAEAFF
-	TRBJ1-1	TRBD1	TRBV5-1	TGCGCCAGCACGGTCACAGGGGGTGGCACTGAAGCTTTCTTT	CASTVTGGGTEAFF
-	TRBJ2-7	-	TRBV6-1	TGTGCCAGCAGTGTGGGGGGGCGCGTCTACGAGCAGTACTTC	CASSVGGRVYEQYF
-	TRBJ2-4	-	TRBV28	TGTGCCAGCAGTTCAATCCAGGTAGCCAAAAACATTCAGTACTTC	CASSSIQVAKNIQYF
once	TRBJ1-6	-	TRBV6-1	TGTGCCAGCAGTGAGGTCAGGGTGTCCTCCACCCTCCACTTT	CASSEVRVSSTLHF
-	TRBJ1-1	-	TRBV2	TGTGCCAGCAGTGTCCAAGCACCCTTGAACACTGAAGCTTTCTTT	CASSVQAPLNTEAFF
-	TRBJ1-4	-	TRBV6-1	TGTGCCAGCAGTGAAAACACAGCAACTAATGAAAAACTGTTTTTT	CASSENTATNEKLFF
-	TRBJ1-4	-	TRBV7-9	TGTGCCAGCAGCTTAGAGGGAGGAAGAAGGGAAAAACTGTTTTTT	CASSLEGGRREKLFF
-	TRBJ1-2	-	TRBV5-4	TGTGCCAGCAGCTTGGATAATTACAGGGCAGGCTACACCTTC	CASSLDNYRAGYTF
once	TRBJ2-7	TRBD2	TRBV25-1	TGTGCCAGCAGTGCTCTAGCGGGGGCCAAAACCTACGAGCAGTACTTC	CASSALAGAKTYEQYF
few	TRBJ2-7	TRBD2	TRBV13	TGTGCCAGCAGCTTCGGGACTAGCCTGAAGCCTGACCACGAGCAGTACTTC	CASSFGTSLKPDHEQYF
-	TRBJ2-7	-	TRBV11-1	TGTGCCAGCAGCCCTAGGAGTGGCGGGCCTTTCCACGAGCAGTACTTC	CASSPRSGGPFHEQYF
-	TRBJ2-7	TRBD2	TRBV7-9	TGTGCCAGCAGCTTAGGGGCGGGGGGCCCCTACGAGCAGTACTTC	CASSLGAGGPYEQYF
-	TRBJ2-3	TRBD2	TRBV7-9	TGTGCCAGCAGCTTCACGGGGGGGAGTACAGATACGCAGTATTTT	CASSFTGGSTDTQYF
-	TRBJ1-1	TRBD1	TRBV11-3	TGTGCCAGCAGCCTCGGACAGGGATTAAAGGTCGGCACTGAAGCTTTCTTT	CASSLGQGLKVGTEAFF
once	TRBJ1-5	-	TRBV6-6	TGTGCCAGCAGTTACAGGGGGAGCAATCAGCCCCAGCATTTT	CASSYRGSNQPQHF
-	TRBJ2-7	-	TRBV5-1	TGCGCCAGCAGCCTCACAGAGGGCGAGCAGTACTTC	CASSLTEGEQYF
-	TRBJ1-1	-	TRBV10-1	TGCGCCAGCAGTGAGTCGGTCGGGACTGAAGCTTTCTTT	CASSESVGTEAFF
-	TRBJ2-1	TRBD2	TRBV28	TGTGCCAGCAGTGCCTCGTTGGGACTAGCGGGAGGGCCAGTAAATGAGCAGTTCTTC	CASSASLGLAGGPVNEQFF
-	TRBJ2-5	TRBD1	TRBV7-9	TGTGCCAGTACAGGGGATGATACGCAAGAGACCCAGTACTTC	CASTGDDTQETQYF
-	TRBJ2-5	-	TRBV30	TGTGCCTGCGAGAGGCGCTTCCAAGAGACCCAGTACTTC	CACERRFQETQYF
-	TRBJ1-6	-	TRBV4-1	TGCGCCAGCAGCCAAGTTGTCTCAGGGGCCTCCTATAATTCACCCCTCCACTTT	CASSQVVSGASYNSPLHF
-	TRBJ2-3	-	TRBV6-1	TGTGCCAGCAGTGAACTGGCTAGCACAGATACGCAGTATTTT	CASSELASTDTQYF
-	TRBJ2-1	-	TRBV6-1	TGTGCCAGCAGTGAGGAGGGGCACAATGAGCAGTTCTTC	CASSEEGHNEQFF
-	TRBJ1-2	-	TRBV19	TGTGCCAGTAGTGTGCAAGACGACAGTTATGGCTACACCTTC	CASSVQDDSYGYTF
-	TRBJ1-2	-	TRBV5-6	TGTGCCAGCAGCTTGGTTCTTAGGGGAGGGGATGGCTACACCTTC	CASSLVLRGGDGYTF
-	TRBJ2-3	TRBD2	TRBV11-3	TGTGCCAGCAGCACCAGACTAGCAATCGGCACAGATACGCAGTATTTT	CASSTRLAIGTDTQYF
-	TRBJ2-1	-	TRBV7-2	TGTGCCAGCAGCCTTGGGACACAGTATATCAATGAGCAGTTCTTC	CASSLGTQYINEQFF
once	TRBJ2-7	-	TRBV7-9	TGTGCCAGCAGCTTGGGCAGGGCCTACGAGCAGTACTTC	CASSLGRAYEQYF
-	TRBJ1-3	TRBD1	TRBV2	TGTGCCTCCTCCTCGGGACAGGGGGCTGGAAACACCATATATTTT	CASSSGQGAGNTIYF
-	TRBJ1-4	-	TRBV28	TGTGCCAGCAGTTCTCCGGAGGGATCAACTAATGAAAAACTGTTTTTT	CASSSPEGSTNEKLFF
-	TRBJ1-4	-	TRBV7-9	TGTGCCAGCAGCCCCCTTGAGCGACTCTATAATGAAAAACTGTTTTTT	CASSPLERLYNEKLFF
-	TRBJ2-1	TRBD2	TRBV29-1	TGCAGCGTTGAGAAGGGACTAGCGGGGGGCGGGAATGAGCAGTTCTTC	CSVEKGLAGGGNEQFF
few	TRBJ1-1	TRBD1	TRBV4-1	TGCGCCAGCAGCCATGACAGGGCGGAGGCTTTCTTT	CASSHDRAEAFF
-	TRBJ1-4	-	TRBV7-9	TGTGCCAGCAGCGGAGTCGGAACTACTAATGAAAAACTGTTTTTT	CASSGVGTTNEKLFF
once	TRBJ2-7	TRBD1	TRBV6-6	TGTGCCAGCAGTCGGACCTCCGGGACAGGGGTTGGTGAGCAGTACTTC	CASSRTSGTGVGEQYF
-	TRBJ2-1	-	TRBV15	TGTGCCAAATCGGACAGCGGTCCCTACAATGAGCAGTTCTTC	CAKSDSGPYNEQFF
-	TRBJ1-1	-	TRBV7-6	TGTGCCAGCAGCTTAGATAGGAACACTGAAGCTTTCTTT	CASSLDRNTEAFF
-	TRBJ1-3	TRBD1	TRBV30	TGTGCCTGGAGCCGGGACAGGGGTGCCCTCTCTGGAAACACCATATATTTT	CAWSRDRGALSGNTIYF
-	TRBJ2-2	-	TRBV14	TGTGCCAGCAGCCAATGGTTGGAGGGATCCACCGGGGAGCTGTTTTTT	CASSQWLEGSTGELFF
-	TRBJ1-5	-	TRBV28	TGTGCCAGCAGATCCACAGGGCAGCCCCAGCATTTT	CASRSTGQPQHF
-	TRBJ2-7	TRBD1	TRBV28	TGTGCCAGCAGTTTATGGGGGACAGCCAACTCCTACGAGCAGTACTTC	CASSLWGTANSYEQYF
-	TRBJ2-3	-	TRBV6-4	TGTGCCAGCAGTGACTCGTCCTTTTCCGATACGCAGTATTTT	CASSDSSFSDTQYF
-	TRBJ1-3	-	TRBV5-5	TGTGCCGAGGGGAGGGACAAAAAATCCTCTGGAAACACCATATATTTT	CAEGRDKKSSGNTIYF
-	TRBJ2-1	-	TRBV6-1	TGTGCCAGCAGTGAAGCGACCGGGTTAGGTGAGCAGTTCTTC	CASSEATGLGEQFF
-	TRBJ1-2	-	TRBV28	TGTGCCAGCAGTTCCGAAGGACACGGAACACCCCTTGGCTACACCTTC	CASSSEGHGTPLGYTF